Listed below are T cell receptor beta chains from one sample, sequenced in a study of identical twins. TCRdb fed the 5' RACE reads into MiXCR, producing one record per CDR3 protein. The data contain approximately 240,000 distinct CDR3 sequences, about an eighth of them singletons. Sequences were obtained from memory (CD45RO+) T cells sorted from blood. Receptors were obtained from a woman between 18 and 29 years old in good health. Each CDR3 is given with its conserved first and last residue. A D gene is named only where the DNA matches it firmly. The listing skips clone size in some rows; elsewhere it reads once, few, many or a size class.

D gene: -
J gene: TRBJ2-1
V gene: TRBV11-2
clone size: many
CDR3 protein: CASSPIVGANNEQFF
CDR3 DNA: TGTGCCAGCAGCCCCATCGTAGGCGCTAACAATGAGCAGTTCTTC

D gene: -
J gene: TRBJ1-1
V gene: TRBV12-3/TRBV12-4
clone size: many
CDR3 protein: CASSLNVNTEAFF
CDR3 DNA: TGTGCCAGCAGTTTAAATGTGAACACTGAAGCTTTCTTT

D gene: -
J gene: TRBJ2-3
V gene: TRBV7-9
clone size: -
CDR3 protein: CASSRGRATDTQYF
CDR3 DNA: TGTGCCAGCAGCCGCGGCAGGGCCACTGATACGCAGTATTTT

D gene: -
J gene: TRBJ2-7
V gene: TRBV7-2
clone size: -
CDR3 protein: CASSLALGEQYF
CDR3 DNA: TGTGCCAGCAGCTTAGCTCTAGGCGAGCAGTACTTC

D gene: -
J gene: TRBJ1-5
V gene: TRBV12-3/TRBV12-4
clone size: -
CDR3 protein: CASSFGPDRSNQPQHF
CDR3 DNA: TGTGCCAGCAGTTTCGGGCCCGACAGGAGCAATCAGCCCCAGCATTTT

D gene: TRBD2
J gene: TRBJ2-2
V gene: TRBV27
clone size: few
CDR3 protein: CASSKLAGVGTGELFF
CDR3 DNA: TGTGCCAGCAGTAAGCTAGCGGGAGTGGGCACCGGGGAGCTGTTTTTT

D gene: -
J gene: TRBJ1-1
V gene: TRBV5-1
clone size: many
CDR3 protein: CASSLSGPTEAFF
CDR3 DNA: TGCGCCAGCAGCTTGTCGGGGCCCACTGAAGCTTTCTTT

D gene: -
J gene: TRBJ2-3
V gene: TRBV12-3/TRBV12-4
clone size: many
CDR3 protein: CASGVQRTDTQYF
CDR3 DNA: TGTGCCAGCGGAGTCCAGCGCACAGATACGCAGTATTTT

D gene: TRBD2
J gene: TRBJ2-3
V gene: TRBV10-3
clone size: -
CDR3 protein: CAISDPGLAENTDTQYF
CDR3 DNA: TGTGCCATCAGTGATCCGGGACTAGCGGAAAACACAGATACGCAGTATTTT

D gene: TRBD1
J gene: TRBJ2-7
V gene: TRBV20-1
clone size: -
CDR3 protein: CSARDGVSTTGQGMYGEQYF
CDR3 DNA: TGCAGTGCTAGAGATGGAGTTTCCACGACCGGACAGGGAATGTACGGGGAGCAGTACTTC

D gene: -
J gene: TRBJ2-3
V gene: TRBV6-2/TRBV6-3
clone size: many
CDR3 protein: CASSGPRVRTRTDTQYF
CDR3 DNA: TGTGCCAGCAGTGGACCGCGGGTGAGGACCAGAACAGATACGCAGTATTTT

D gene: TRBD1
J gene: TRBJ1-2
V gene: TRBV9
clone size: many
CDR3 protein: CASSSHGTVYGYTF
CDR3 DNA: TGTGCCAGCAGCTCTCACGGGACAGTCTATGGCTACACCTTC

D gene: -
J gene: TRBJ2-5
V gene: TRBV29-1
clone size: few
CDR3 protein: CSVEEERGYQETQYF
CDR3 DNA: TGCAGCGTTGAAGAGGAACGGGGGTACCAAGAGACCCAGTACTTC

D gene: -
J gene: TRBJ1-1
V gene: TRBV5-1
clone size: -
CDR3 protein: CASSLAGTNTEAFF
CDR3 DNA: TGCGCCAGCAGCTTGGCCGGGACGAACACTGAAGCTTTCTTT

D gene: -
J gene: TRBJ1-5
V gene: TRBV15
clone size: -
CDR3 protein: CATSQRGGNQPQHF
CDR3 DNA: TGTGCCACCAGTCAGAGAGGCGGCAATCAGCCCCAGCATTTT

D gene: TRBD1
J gene: TRBJ1-3
V gene: TRBV5-1
clone size: -
CDR3 protein: CASSEQGDAGNTIYF
CDR3 DNA: TGCGCCAGCAGTGAACAGGGGGACGCTGGAAACACCATATATTTT

D gene: TRBD1
J gene: TRBJ2-7
V gene: TRBV7-8
clone size: many
CDR3 protein: CASSLQTGSSYEQYF
CDR3 DNA: TGTGCCAGCAGCTTACAGACAGGGTCCTCCTACGAGCAGTACTTC

D gene: -
J gene: TRBJ1-2
V gene: TRBV27
clone size: few
CDR3 protein: CASSPANRLLTGPSDYGYTF
CDR3 DNA: TGTGCCAGCAGCCCTGCGAATCGTCTTTTGACAGGCCCATCAGACTATGGCTACACCTTC

D gene: TRBD1
J gene: TRBJ1-6
V gene: TRBV12-3/TRBV12-4
clone size: few
CDR3 protein: CASSLAGQGRNSPLHF
CDR3 DNA: TGTGCCAGCAGTTTAGCGGGACAGGGGCGGAATTCACCCCTCCACTTT

D gene: TRBD2
J gene: TRBJ2-2
V gene: TRBV7-9
clone size: -
CDR3 protein: CANGGAAGELFF
CDR3 DNA: TGTGCCAACGGGGGGGCTGCCGGGGAGCTGTTTTTT

D gene: -
J gene: TRBJ2-5
V gene: TRBV20-1
clone size: -
CDR3 protein: CSARSNGETQYF
CDR3 DNA: TGCAGTGCTAGATCTAATGGGGAGACCCAGTACTTC

D gene: -
J gene: TRBJ2-7
V gene: TRBV12-3/TRBV12-4
clone size: -
CDR3 protein: CASRSSFSYEQYF
CDR3 DNA: TGTGCCAGCAGGTCATCATTCTCCTACGAGCAGTACTTC

D gene: -
J gene: TRBJ2-1
V gene: TRBV11-3
clone size: few
CDR3 protein: CASSLSWGVSYNEQFF
CDR3 DNA: TGTGCCAGCAGCTTAAGTTGGGGGGTCTCCTACAATGAGCAGTTCTTC

D gene: -
J gene: TRBJ1-1
V gene: TRBV4-3
clone size: many
CDR3 protein: CASSQPGEGVTEAFF
CDR3 DNA: TGCGCCAGCAGCCAACCGGGAGAAGGGGTGACTGAAGCTTTCTTT

D gene: TRBD2
J gene: TRBJ2-7
V gene: TRBV11-2
clone size: -
CDR3 protein: CASSSLSGRVFEQYF
CDR3 DNA: TGTGCCAGCAGCTCCCTTAGCGGGAGAGTCTTCGAGCAGTACTTC

D gene: -
J gene: TRBJ1-1
V gene: TRBV6-2/TRBV6-3
clone size: few
CDR3 protein: CASIAWGDHAEAFF
CDR3 DNA: TGTGCCAGTATAGCCTGGGGAGACCATGCTGAAGCTTTCTTT

D gene: TRBD2
J gene: TRBJ2-1
V gene: TRBV10-1
clone size: -
CDR3 protein: CASSSSGTPSQFF
CDR3 DNA: TGCGCCAGCTCTTCAAGCGGGACCCCCTCGCAGTTCTTC

D gene: -
J gene: TRBJ2-1
V gene: TRBV2
clone size: -
CDR3 protein: CASSLMAGDLNEQFF
CDR3 DNA: TGTGCCAGCTCACTTATGGCAGGGGATCTCAATGAGCAGTTCTTC

D gene: TRBD2
J gene: TRBJ2-1
V gene: TRBV6-1
clone size: few
CDR3 protein: CASSELAAYNEQFF
CDR3 DNA: TGTGCCAGCAGTGAGCTAGCGGCCTACAATGAGCAGTTCTTC